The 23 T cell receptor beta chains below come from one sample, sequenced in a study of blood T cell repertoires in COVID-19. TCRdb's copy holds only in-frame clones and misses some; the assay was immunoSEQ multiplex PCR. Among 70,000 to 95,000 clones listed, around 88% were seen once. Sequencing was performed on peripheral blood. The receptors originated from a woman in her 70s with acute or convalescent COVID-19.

CDR3 amino acids: CASSLAPSGNTIYF. CDR3 sequence (DNA): TGTGCCAGCAGCTTAGCCCCGAGTGGAAACACCATATATTTT. The chain joins TRBV7-9 to TRBJ1-3; D gene uncertain. V lost 0 bases and J 3 bases, leaving 6 bases between the germline ends. The CDR3 has 14 amino acids. Germline-derived CDR1 and CDR2 are SEHNR and FQNEAQ (reference sequence).

The CDR3 spells CASSEPNYEQYF. The CDR3 coding sequence is TGCGCCAGCAGTGAGCCAAACTACGAGCAGTACTTC. The chain links TRBV10-2 to TRBJ2-7; D is unresolved. V lost 2 bases and J lost 3, with 5 bases in between. This CDR3 contains 12 residues. CDR1 is WSHSY, CDR2 SAAADI, per germline.

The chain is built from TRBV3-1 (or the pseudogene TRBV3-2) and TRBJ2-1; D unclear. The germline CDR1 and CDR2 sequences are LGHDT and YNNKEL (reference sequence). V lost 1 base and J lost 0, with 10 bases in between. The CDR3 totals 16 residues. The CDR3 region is CASSQVRPGSYNEQFF. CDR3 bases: TGTGCCAGCAGCCAAGTTAGGCCGGGCTCCTACAATGAGCAGTTCTTC.

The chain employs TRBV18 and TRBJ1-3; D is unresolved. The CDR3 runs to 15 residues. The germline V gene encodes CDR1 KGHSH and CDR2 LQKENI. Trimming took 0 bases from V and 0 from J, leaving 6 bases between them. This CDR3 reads CASSPPAGSGNTIYF. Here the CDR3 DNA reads TGTGCCAGCTCACCACCGGCAGGCTCTGGAAACACCATATATTTT.

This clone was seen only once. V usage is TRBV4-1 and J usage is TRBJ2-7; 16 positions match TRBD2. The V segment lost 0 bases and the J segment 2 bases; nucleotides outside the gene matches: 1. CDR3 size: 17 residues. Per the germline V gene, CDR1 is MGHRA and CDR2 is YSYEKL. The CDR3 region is CASSQDGTSGRAYEQYF. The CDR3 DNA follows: TGCGCCAGCAGCCAAGACGGGACTAGCGGGAGGGCCTACGAGCAGTACTTC.

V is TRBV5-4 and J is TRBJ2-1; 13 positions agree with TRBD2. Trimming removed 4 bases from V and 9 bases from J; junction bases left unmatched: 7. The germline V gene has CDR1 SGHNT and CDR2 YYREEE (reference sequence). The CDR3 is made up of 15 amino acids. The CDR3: CASSLGLAGLSEQFF. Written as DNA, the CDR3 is TGTGCCAGCAGCCTGGGACTAGCGGGATTGAGTGAGCAGTTCTTC.

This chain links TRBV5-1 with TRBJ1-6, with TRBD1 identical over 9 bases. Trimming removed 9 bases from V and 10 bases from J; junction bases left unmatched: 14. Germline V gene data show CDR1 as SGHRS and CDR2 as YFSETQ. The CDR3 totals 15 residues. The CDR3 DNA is TGCGCCACCAGAACTAGTGGGACAGGGAGCTCACCCCTCCACTTT. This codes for CATRTSGTGSSPLHF.

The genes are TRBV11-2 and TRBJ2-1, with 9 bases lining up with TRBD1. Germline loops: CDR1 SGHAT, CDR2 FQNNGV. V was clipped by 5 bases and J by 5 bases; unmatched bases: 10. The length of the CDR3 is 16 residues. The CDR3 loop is CASSVYPGQGNNEQFF. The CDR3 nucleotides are TGTGCCAGCAGCGTCTACCCGGGACAGGGAAACAATGAGCAGTTCTTC.

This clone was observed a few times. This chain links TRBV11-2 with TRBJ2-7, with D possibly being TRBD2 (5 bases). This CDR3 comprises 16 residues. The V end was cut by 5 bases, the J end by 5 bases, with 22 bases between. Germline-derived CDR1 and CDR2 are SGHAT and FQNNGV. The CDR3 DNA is TGTGCCAGCAGCCTTCAAACTGGGAGCAGGCCTGACGAGCAGTACTTC. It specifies CASSLQTGSRPDEQYF.

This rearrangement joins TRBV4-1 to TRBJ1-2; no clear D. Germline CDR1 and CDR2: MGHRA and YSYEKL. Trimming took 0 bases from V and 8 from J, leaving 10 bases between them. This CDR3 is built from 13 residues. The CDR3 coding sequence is TGCGCCAGCAGCCAAGAACGCGGGCTCGGCTACACCTTC. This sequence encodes CASSQERGLGYTF.

The CDR3 is CASRVYSATNEKLFF. The CDR3 coding sequence is TGTGCCAGCAGAGTATACAGTGCAACTAATGAAAAACTGTTTTTT. The V and J genes are TRBV6-5 and TRBJ1-4; unclear D gene. Germline assignment: CDR1 MNHEY and CDR2 SVGAGI. V was pared by 6 bases and J by 0 bases, with 11 bases between. The CDR3 runs 15 residues.

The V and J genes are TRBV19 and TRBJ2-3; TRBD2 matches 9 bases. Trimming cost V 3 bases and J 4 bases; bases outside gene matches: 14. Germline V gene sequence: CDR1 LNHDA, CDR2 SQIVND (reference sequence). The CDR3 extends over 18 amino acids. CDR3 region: CASSITSRGRGGADTQYF. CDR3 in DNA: TGTGCCAGTAGTATCACCTCCCGAGGGCGGGGGGGCGCAGATACGCAGTATTTT.

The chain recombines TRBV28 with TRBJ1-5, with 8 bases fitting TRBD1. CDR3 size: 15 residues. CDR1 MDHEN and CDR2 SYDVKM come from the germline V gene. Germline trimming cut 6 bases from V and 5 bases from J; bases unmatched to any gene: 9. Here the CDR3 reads CASRPTGVEDQPQHF. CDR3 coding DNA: TGTGCCAGCAGACCGACAGGGGTTGAGGATCAGCCCCAGCATTTT.

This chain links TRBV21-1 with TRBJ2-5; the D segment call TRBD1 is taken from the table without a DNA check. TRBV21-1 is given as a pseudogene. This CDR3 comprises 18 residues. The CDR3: CASSKRKEDRERQETQYF. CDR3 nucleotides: TGTGCCAGCAGCAAACGAAAGGAGGACAGGGAGCGGCAAGAGACCCAGTACTTC.

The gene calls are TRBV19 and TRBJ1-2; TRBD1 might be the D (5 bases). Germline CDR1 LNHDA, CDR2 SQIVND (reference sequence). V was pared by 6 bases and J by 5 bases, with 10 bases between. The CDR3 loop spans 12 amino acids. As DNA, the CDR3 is TGTGCCAGTAGAAGTGCAGGGTATGGCTACACCTTC. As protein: CASRSAGYGYTF.

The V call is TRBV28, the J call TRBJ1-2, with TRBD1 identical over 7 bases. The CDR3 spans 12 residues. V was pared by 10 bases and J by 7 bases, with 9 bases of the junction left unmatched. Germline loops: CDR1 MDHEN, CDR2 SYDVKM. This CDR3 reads CATIQGKVGYTF. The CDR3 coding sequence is TGTGCCACCATACAGGGGAAGGTTGGCTACACCTTC.

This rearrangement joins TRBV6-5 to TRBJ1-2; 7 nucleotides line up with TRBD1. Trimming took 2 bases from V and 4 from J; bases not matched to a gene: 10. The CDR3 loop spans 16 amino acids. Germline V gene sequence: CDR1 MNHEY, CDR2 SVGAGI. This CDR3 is CASSYRRLDRPYGYTF. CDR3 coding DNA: TGTGCCAGCAGTTACCGGCGATTGGACAGGCCCTATGGCTACACCTTC.

The CDR3: CASSQGQDRSSYEQYF. Written as DNA, the CDR3 is TGTGCCAGCAGCCAAGGTCAAGACAGGAGCTCCTACGAGCAGTACTTC. The chain carries TRBV28 and TRBJ2-7; a possible D gene is TRBD1 (6 bases). Per the germline V gene, CDR1 is MDHEN and CDR2 is SYDVKM. The CDR3 length is 16 residues. Trimming removed 6 bases at V and 0 bases at J, with 18 bases between.

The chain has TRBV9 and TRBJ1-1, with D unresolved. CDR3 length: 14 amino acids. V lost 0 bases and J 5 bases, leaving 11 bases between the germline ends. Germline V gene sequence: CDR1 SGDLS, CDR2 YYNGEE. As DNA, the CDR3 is TGTGCCAGCAGCGTAGAACCACAAAGTACTGAAGCTTTCTTT. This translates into CASSVEPQSTEAFF.

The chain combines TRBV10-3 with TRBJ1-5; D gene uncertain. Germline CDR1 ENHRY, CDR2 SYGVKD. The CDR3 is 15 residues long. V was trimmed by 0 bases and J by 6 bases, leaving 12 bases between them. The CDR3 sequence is CAISESSAFVQPQHF. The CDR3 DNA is TGTGCCATCAGTGAGTCAAGCGCATTTGTTCAGCCCCAGCATTTT.

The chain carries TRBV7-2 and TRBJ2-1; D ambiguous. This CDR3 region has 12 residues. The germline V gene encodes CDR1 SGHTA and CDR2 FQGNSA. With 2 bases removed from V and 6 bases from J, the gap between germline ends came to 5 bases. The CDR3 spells CASSLQRNEQFF. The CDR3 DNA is TGTGCCAGCAGCTTACAGCGCAATGAGCAGTTCTTC.

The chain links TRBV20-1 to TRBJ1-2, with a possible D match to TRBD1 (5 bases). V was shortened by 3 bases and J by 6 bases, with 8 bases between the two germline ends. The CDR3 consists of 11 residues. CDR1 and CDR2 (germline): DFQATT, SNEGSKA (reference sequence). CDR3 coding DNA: TGCAGTGCTAGTTTCAGGGATGGCTACACCTTC. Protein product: CSASFRDGYTF.

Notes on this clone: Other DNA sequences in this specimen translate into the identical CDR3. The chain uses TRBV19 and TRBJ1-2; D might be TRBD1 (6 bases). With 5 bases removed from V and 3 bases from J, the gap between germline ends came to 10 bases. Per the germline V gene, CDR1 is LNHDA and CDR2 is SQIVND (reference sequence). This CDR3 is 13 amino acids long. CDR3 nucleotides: TGTGCCAGTAGTCCGACAGGAGACTATGGCTACACCTTC. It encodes CASSPTGDYGYTF.